The 28 T cell receptor beta chains given below trace back to one sample, sequenced in a study of blood T cell repertoires in COVID-19. Clones were read by immunoSEQ multiplex PCR, and TCRdb kept only the in-frame ones, dropping some. The repertoire holds roughly 150,000 clones, with around four fifths as singletons. The specimen was peripheral blood. These receptors were collected from a woman of 80 years or more with acute or convalescent COVID-19.

The chain recombines TRBV6-6 with TRBJ1-2; TRBD1 agrees at 8 bases. Germline loops: CDR1 MNHNY, CDR2 SVGAGI (reference sequence). The CDR3 spans 14 residues. Germline trimming cut 2 bases from V and 7 bases from J; bases unmatched to any gene: 6. For the CDR3, the DNA is TGTGCCAGCAGTTACGGGCAGGGGGCAAGTGGCTACACCTTC. Its protein product is CASSYGQGASGYTF.

The chain recombines TRBV7-9 with TRBJ2-7, with D unclear. Germline CDR1 SEHNR, CDR2 FQNEAQ (reference sequence). With 2 bases removed from V and 4 bases from J, the gap between germline ends came to 6 bases. The CDR3 loop spans 12 amino acids. The chain's CDR3 is CASSLQSYEQYF. The CDR3 DNA reads as TGTGCCAGCAGCTTACAGTCGTACGAGCAGTACTTC.

This clone was counted between two and nine times. V is TRBV30 and J is TRBJ2-1; 10 nucleotides match TRBD2. V shed 3 bases and J 7 bases; nucleotides not matched to a gene: 9. Germline-derived CDR1 and CDR2 are GTSNPN and SVGIG (reference sequence). The CDR3 has 15 residues. The CDR3 nucleotides read TGTGCCTGGAGGGCAGCGGGAGGGGGAAGGAATGAGCAGTTCTTC. It specifies CAWRAAGGGRNEQFF.

V usage is TRBV5-4 and J usage is TRBJ1-3; 7 nucleotides match TRBD1. V was pared by 0 bases and J by 7 bases, with 4 bases of the junction left unmatched. Germline V gene data show CDR1 as SGHNT and CDR2 as YYREEE (reference sequence). The CDR3 extends over 14 amino acids. The CDR3 sequence: CASSLGGQANTIYF. Written as DNA, the CDR3 is TGTGCCAGCAGCTTGGGTGGACAGGCGAACACCATATATTTT.

Only a few counts were recorded for this clone. The chain employs TRBV7-2 and TRBJ2-3; the D gene is possibly TRBD1 (6 bases). Per germline, CDR1 SGHTA and CDR2 FQGNSA. The V and J ends lost 5 bases and 2 bases respectively, with 11 bases between them. The CDR3 is 14 residues long. The CDR3 loop is CASSPGQFTDTQYF. The CDR3 DNA reads as TGTGCCAGCAGCCCCGGACAGTTCACAGATACGCAGTATTTT.

CDR3 DNA: TGTGCCAGCAGCTACGCTAGCGGGGGGGCGAGCACAGATACGCAGTATTTT. Residues: CASSYASGGASTDTQYF. This chain connects TRBV7-3 to TRBJ2-3; 12 positions agree with TRBD2. This CDR3 spans 17 amino acids. The germline CDR1 and CDR2 sequences are SGHTA and FQGTGA. V lost 4 bases to trimming and J lost 0 bases; unmatched junction nucleotides: 5.

The chain uses TRBV7-9 and TRBJ1-2; D not certain. CDR3 length: 14 amino acids. The germline gives CDR1 SEHNR, CDR2 FQNEAQ (reference sequence). V was shortened by 0 bases and J by 5 bases, with 10 bases between the two germline ends. The CDR3 here is CASSLALDVYGYTF. CDR3 DNA sequence: TGTGCCAGCAGCTTAGCGCTAGACGTATATGGCTACACCTTC. The full variable domain, rest sourced from reference TRBV7-9 and TRBJ1-2, is DTGVSQNPRHKITKRGQNVTFRCDPISEHNRLYWYRQTLGQGPEFLTYFQNEAQLEKSRLLSDRFSAERPKGSFSTLEIQRTEQGDSAMYLCASSLALDVYGYTFGSGTRLTVV.

This chain connects TRBV4-1 to TRBJ1-1, with D maybe TRBD1 (6 bases). Germline V gene data show CDR1 as MGHRA and CDR2 as YSYEKL. V was cut by 5 bases and J by 3 bases, with 28 bases left in between. CDR3 length: 19 residues. The CDR3 region has the DNA TGCGCCAGCAGCAGTCACGGGACGCAGGTCAGGGGTGTAGACACTGAAGCTTTCTTT. Protein product: CASSSHGTQVRGVDTEAFF.

The V gene is TRBV9, the J gene TRBJ1-4; 9 bases are a match to TRBD1. The CDR3 sequence is 17 residues long. The trim removed 0 bases at V and 7 bases at J, leaving 10 bases unmatched. Germline V CDR1 and CDR2: SGDLS, YYNGEE. This chain's CDR3 is CASSVDPGQGLSEKLFF. Written as DNA, the CDR3 is TGTGCCAGCAGCGTAGACCCGGGACAGGGTCTTAGTGAAAAACTGTTTTTT.

The chain has TRBV6-5 and TRBJ1-4, with D unclear. CDR1 and CDR2 (germline): MNHEY, SVGAGI. Trimming left V 0 bases short and J 5 bases short, with 10 bases between. The length of the CDR3 is 15 residues. The CDR3 is CASSYSTGFNEKLFF. The CDR3 DNA follows: TGTGCCAGCAGTTACTCGACGGGGTTCAATGAAAAACTGTTTTTT.

This clone was observed once. This sequence joins TRBV30 and TRBJ2-5; 11 positions agree with TRBD1. The CDR3 totals 13 residues. V lost 7 bases to trimming and J lost 9 bases; unmatched junction nucleotides: 10. Looked up from germline, CDR1 is GTSNPN and CDR2 is SVGIG (reference sequence). The CDR3 coding sequence is TGTGCCTCCGGGACAGGGGGGACCGGGGCCCAGTACTTC. Its protein product is CASGTGGTGAQYF.

The gene calls are TRBV4-3 and TRBJ2-3, with D possibly TRBD1 on 7 matching bases. This CDR3 has 16 amino acids. Germline lookup yields CDR1 LGHNA and CDR2 YSLEER. The ends were cut back, 4 bases at V and 2 bases at J, with 16 bases in the middle. The CDR3 DNA follows: TGCGCCAGCAGCCGCAGGGGGGCAGGGAACACAGATACGCAGTATTTT. Translation gives CASSRRGAGNTDTQYF.

The chain joins TRBV6-5 to TRBJ1-5; 11 bases line up with TRBD1. J was trimmed by 5 bases and V by 8 bases; bases with no gene match: 2. There are 13 residues in the CDR3. Germline V gene sequence: CDR1 MNHEY, CDR2 SVGAGI. The CDR3 reads CASGTGGDQPQHF. DNA for the CDR3: TGTGCCAGCGGGACAGGGGGTGATCAGCCCCAGCATTTT.

This sequence joins TRBV3-1 (or the pseudogene TRBV3-2) and TRBJ1-6; D possibly corresponds to TRBD1 (5 bases). Deletions cut 1 base from V and 5 bases from J, with 6 bases between. Germline CDR1 is LGHDT and CDR2 is YNNKEL (reference sequence). There are 14 residues in the CDR3. CDR3 DNA: TGTGCCAGCAGCCAAGCACAGGATAATTCACCCCTCCACTTT. Amino acids: CASSQAQDNSPLHF.

The chain joins TRBV11-3 to TRBJ2-3; 8 bases fit TRBD2. CDR1 and CDR2 (germline): SGHNT, YENEEA. V lost 1 base, J lost 3 bases, and 6 bases stayed unmatched. The CDR3 covers 16 residues. CDR3 nucleotide sequence: TGTGCCAGCAGCTTAGGACTAGCGTCTAGGACAGATACGCAGTATTTT. This encodes CASSLGLASRTDTQYF.

The chain has TRBV11-2 and TRBJ1-2; TRBD1 aligns across 8 bases. V shed 6 bases and J 7 bases; nucleotides not matched to a gene: 10. The CDR3 totals 14 residues. CDR1 and CDR2 (germline): SGHAT, FQNNGV. The CDR3 sequence: CASRAGQALGGYTF. The CDR3 DNA reads TGTGCCAGCAGGGCGGGACAGGCCCTGGGTGGCTACACCTTC. The whole variable domain, filled in from reference TRBV11-2 and TRBJ1-2, reads EAGVAQSPRYKIIEKRQSVAFWCNPISGHATLYWYQQILGQGPKLLIQFQNNGVVDDSQLPKDRFSAERLKGVDSTLKIQPAKLEDSAVYLCASRAGQALGGYTFGSGTRLTVV.

This chain joins TRBV5-5 and TRBJ1-1; no clear D. The CDR3 runs to 13 residues. Looked up from germline, CDR1 is SGHKS and CDR2 is YYEKEE (reference sequence). Deletions cut 2 bases from V and 2 bases from J, with 7 bases between. The CDR3 reads CASSFSSNTEAFF. The CDR3 region has the DNA TGTGCCAGCAGCTTCAGTTCCAACACTGAAGCTTTCTTT.

The rearrangement uses TRBV19 and TRBJ2-5; 7 positions match TRBD1. The CDR3 is 14 amino acids. J was trimmed by 4 bases and V by 2 bases; bases with no gene match: 4. Germline V gene data show CDR1 as LNHDA and CDR2 as SQIVND (reference sequence). The CDR3 is CASSINRGRETQYF. The DNA of the CDR3 is TGTGCCAGTAGTATAAACAGGGGAAGAGAGACCCAGTACTTC. The complete variable domain, with remaining parts taken from reference TRBV19 and TRBJ2-5, reads DGGITQSPKYLFRKEGQNVTLSCEQNLNHDAMYWYRQDPGQGLRLIYYSQIVNDFQKGDIAEGYSVSREKKESFPLTVTSAQKNPTAFYLCASSINRGRETQYFGPGTRLLVL.

V usage is TRBV7-2 and J usage is TRBJ1-4, with D possibly matching TRBD1 (5 bases). Germline V gene data show CDR1 as SGHTA and CDR2 as FQGNSA. V was cut by 4 bases and J by 1 base, with 10 bases left in between. The CDR3 consists of 15 residues. In DNA form, the CDR3 reads TGTGCCAGCAGCTCTGGGGGGGTAACTAATGAAAAACTGTTTTTT. This translates into CASSSGGVTNEKLFF.

The gene calls are TRBV19 and TRBJ2-4, with D hard to call. The CDR3 has 14 amino acids. V was cut by 4 bases and J by 8 bases, with 15 bases left in between. Per germline, CDR1 LNHDA and CDR2 SQIVND (reference sequence). The CDR3 sequence is CASSKTGFGDIQYF. CDR3 DNA: TGTGCCAGTAGTAAGACGGGTTTCGGTGACATTCAGTACTTC.

The chain carries TRBV5-1 and TRBJ2-5; a possible D gene is TRBD1 (6 bases). CDR1 SGHRS and CDR2 YFSETQ come from the germline V gene. V lost 3 bases to trimming and J lost 1 base, with 10 bases between them. The CDR3 runs to 14 residues. CDR3 DNA: TGCGCCAGCAGCTCGAGACAGGCCCAAGAGACCCAGTACTTC. The encoded protein is CASSSRQAQETQYF.

The CDR3 nucleotides are TGTGCCTGGGGGACAGGCCTCTCCTACGAGCAGTACTTC. Its protein product is CAWGTGLSYEQYF. The V gene is TRBV30, the J gene TRBJ2-7, with TRBD1 matching 8 bases. CDR3 size: 13 residues. CDR1 is GTSNPN and CDR2 is SVGIG in the germline V gene (reference sequence). V was pared by 5 bases and J by 0 bases, with 3 bases of the junction left unmatched.

This chain links TRBV28 with TRBJ1-5, with a possible D match to TRBD1 (6 bases). The germline V gene has CDR1 MDHEN and CDR2 SYDVKM. The V and J ends lost 1 base and 4 bases respectively, with 11 bases between them. There are 15 residues in the CDR3. The CDR3 region is CASSLSGVSNQPQHF. DNA of the CDR3: TGTGCCAGCAGTTTATCAGGGGTCAGTAATCAGCCCCAGCATTTT. The variable domain in full, completed from reference TRBV28 and TRBJ1-5, reads DVKVTQSSRYLVKRTGEKVFLECVQDMDHENMFWYRQDPGLGLRLIYFSYDVKMKEKGDIPEGYSVSREKKERFSLILESASTNQTSMYLCASSLSGVSNQPQHFGDGTRLSIL.

In its sample, this clone was seen once. This sequence joins TRBV12-3 or TRBV12-4 and TRBJ2-7; D may be TRBD1 (5 bases). Trimming took 3 bases from V and 6 from J, leaving 12 bases between them. CDR3 length: 13 residues. CDR3 coding DNA: TGTGCCAGCAGTTTGGGCAGGACAAGCGAGCAGTACTTC. Translated: CASSLGRTSEQYF.

A few counts support this clone. The V gene is TRBV10-3, the J gene TRBJ2-6; perhaps TRBD1 as D (6 bases). Between the trimmed V and J ends, which lost 2 bases and 1 base, there was a span of 9 bases. Germline V gene lookup returns CDR1 ENHRY and CDR2 SYGVKD. The CDR3 loop spans 16 amino acids. The CDR3 sequence: CAISEADRSGANVLTF. The CDR3 DNA follows: TGTGCCATCAGTGAGGCCGACAGGTCTGGGGCCAACGTCCTGACTTTC.

The chain carries TRBV5-1 and TRBJ1-1, with D possibly TRBD1 on 6 matching bases. Germline-derived CDR1 and CDR2 are SGHRS and YFSETQ. Trimming stripped 2 bases from V and 0 bases from J, with 8 bases between. This CDR3 is built from 14 residues. In DNA form, the CDR3 reads TGCGCCAGCAGCTTTACAGGGATGAACACTGAAGCTTTCTTT. It is translated as CASSFTGMNTEAFF.

Remarks on this clone: The identical CDR3 is also encoded by other nucleotide sequences in the sample. CDR3 residues: CASSVGSSSYNEQFF. In DNA, the CDR3 is TGTGCCAGCAGCGTAGGCTCGAGCTCCTACAATGAGCAGTTCTTC. The chain links TRBV9 to TRBJ2-1; D is undetermined. CDR3 size: 15 residues. V lost 0 bases to trimming and J lost 0 bases, with 7 bases between them. Germline-derived CDR1 and CDR2 are SGDLS and YYNGEE.

This clone was detected a few times. This rearrangement joins TRBV6-1 to TRBJ1-2; D gene uncertain. The CDR3 has 12 amino acids. Trimming left V 3 bases short and J 8 bases short, with 10 bases between. The germline CDR1 and CDR2 sequences are MNHNS and SASEGT. The CDR3 sequence: CASSEQEGGYTF. The CDR3 coding sequence is TGTGCCAGCAGTGAGCAGGAGGGCGGCTACACCTTC.